A selection of T cell receptor beta chains follows, all from one sample in a study of graft-versus-host responses after intestinal transplantation. These receptors' antigens are unknown. Measured with immunoSEQ multiplex PCR; TCRdb has only the in-frame clones, and not every one. The profile covers tens of thousands of clones, with approximately 94% appearing a single time and around 0.5% taken by the ten largest. Sample: unstimulated CD8+ T cells sorted from spleen or lymph node cells, taken before intestinal transplant. These receptors all stem from a human donor who received an intestinal transplant. CDR3s include the opening cysteine and the closing phenylalanine or tryptophan. Each record gives: clone size, D gene, J gene, V gene, CDR3 DNA, CDR3 protein. A D gene is named only where the DNA matches it firmly. A row's size may be missing; if present it is once, few, many or a size class.

>-|-|TRBJ2-5|TRBV7-7
TGTGCCAGCAGCCCCCAGGTTAACCAAGAGACCCAGTACTTC
CASSPQVNQETQYF
>-|-|TRBJ2-3|TRBV11-2
TGTGCCAGCAGCTTAGAAACTTCGCGGCACTATACGCAGTATTTT
CASSLETSRHYTQYF
>-|-|TRBJ1-4|TRBV10-2
TGCGCCAGCAGCCACAAAGATGAAAAACTGTTTTTT
CASSHKDEKLFF
>-|TRBD2|TRBJ2-3|TRBV7-6
TGTGCCAGCAGCAAACCGTGGACTAGCGGGAGGGCAACAGATACGCAGTATTTT
CASSKPWTSGRATDTQYF
>-|-|TRBJ1-1|TRBV5-1
TGCGCCAGCAGCTTGGAGGGTATCACTGAAGCTTTCTTT
CASSLEGITEAFF
>-|TRBD1|TRBJ2-7|TRBV5-8
TGTGCCAGCAGCTTGGAACAGGGGGCGACCTACGAGCAGTACTTC
CASSLEQGATYEQYF
>-|-|TRBJ2-1|TRBV28
TGTGCCAGCAGTTTGTCGGGGAGCCCCTACAATGAGCAGTTCTTC
CASSLSGSPYNEQFF
>-|-|TRBJ2-7|TRBV19
TGTGCCAGTAGTATAGACGCCAAGGGGTTCCTCTCCTACGAGCAGTACTTC
CASSIDAKGFLSYEQYF
>-|-|TRBJ2-5|TRBV6-5
TGTGCCAGCAGTTCAGGGCTGCAAGAGACCCAGTACTTC
CASSSGLQETQYF
>-|TRBD1|TRBJ2-2|TRBV19
TGTGCCAGTTTGCCAGACAGGGGGATCACCGGGGAGCTGTTTTTT
CASLPDRGITGELFF
>-|-|TRBJ2-7|TRBV27
TGTGCCAGCAGTTTATCTGCCTCCTACGAGCAGTACTTC
CASSLSASYEQYF
>once|TRBD2|TRBJ2-5|TRBV25-1
TGTGCCATCTTGAGGAGGAGGAGCGGGAGGTTAGAGACCCAGTACTTC
CAILRRRSGRLETQYF
>-|-|TRBJ2-1|TRBV27
TGTGCCAGCAGTGGATCCATACCTAACTCCTACAATGAGCAGTTCTTC
CASSGSIPNSYNEQFF
>-|-|TRBJ2-1|TRBV7-7
TGTGCCAGCAGCTTAGCCACAGGGCCCAATGAGCAGTTCTTC
CASSLATGPNEQFF
>-|-|TRBJ2-1|TRBV11-3
TGTGCCAGCAGCTTAGACCCTAGTGAGAGCTCCTACAATGAGCAGTTCTTC
CASSLDPSESSYNEQFF
>-|-|TRBJ1-2|TRBV7-8
TGTGCCAGCAGCTTGACCAGGAATGGCTACACCTTC
CASSLTRNGYTF
>-|TRBD2|TRBJ2-1|TRBV27
TGTGCCAGCAGTTTGGCGGGGGAAAGCTCCTACAATGAGCAGTTCTTC
CASSLAGESSYNEQFF
>-|-|TRBJ2-7|TRBV11-2
TGTGCCAGCAGCCCTCTCAAGGGGCGCACCCACGAGCAGTACTTC
CASSPLKGRTHEQYF
>-|TRBD2|TRBJ2-7|TRBV19
TGTGCCAGTAGCCTAGCGGGATCCTACGAGCAGTACTTC
CASSLAGSYEQYF
>-|-|TRBJ2-6|TRBV2
TGTGCCAGCAGGGACAGCTACTCTGGGGCCAACGTCCTGACTTTC
CASRDSYSGANVLTF
>-|-|TRBJ2-5|TRBV5-4
TGTGCCAGCAGCTATCCTTCCGGTGAGGCCCAGTACTTC
CASSYPSGEAQYF
>-|-|TRBJ1-1|TRBV27
TGTGCCAGCAGTTTAATGGGAGGGAGGACTGAAGCTTTCTTT
CASSLMGGRTEAFF
>-|-|TRBJ1-2|TRBV2
TGTGCCAGCGGGTGGCAGGGGATGAAATATGGCTACACCTTC
CASGWQGMKYGYTF
>once|-|TRBJ2-7|TRBV5-4
TGTGCCAGCAGCTGGGGACTCTCCTACGAGCAGTACTTC
CASSWGLSYEQYF
>-|TRBD1|TRBJ2-1|TRBV30
TGTGCCTGGAGGGACAGGGGCTCCTACAATGAGCAGTTCTTC
CAWRDRGSYNEQFF
>-|-|TRBJ1-1|TRBV4-1
TGCGCCAGCAGCCGAGGCTGGAGCACTGAAGCTTTCTTT
CASSRGWSTEAFF
>-|-|TRBJ2-2|TRBV27
TGTGCCAGCAGATCCGTTAGGAACACCGGGGAGCTGTTTTTT
CASRSVRNTGELFF
>-|-|TRBJ2-5|TRBV28
TGTGCCAGCAGTTTAGGGAACCCGGTCGAGACCCAGTACTTC
CASSLGNPVETQYF
>-|-|TRBJ1-1|TRBV27
TGTGCCAGCAGTTTAGGGAGGAACACTGAAGCTTTCTTT
CASSLGRNTEAFF
>-|TRBD2|TRBJ2-7|TRBV5-1
TGCGCCAGCAGCTTGGGGCTAGCGGGAGGGTCCTACGAGCAGTACTTC
CASSLGLAGGSYEQYF
>once|TRBD1|TRBJ2-7|TRBV10-2
TGCGCCAGCACCTCCGGGACAGTGTCCTACGAGCAGTACTTC
CASTSGTVSYEQYF